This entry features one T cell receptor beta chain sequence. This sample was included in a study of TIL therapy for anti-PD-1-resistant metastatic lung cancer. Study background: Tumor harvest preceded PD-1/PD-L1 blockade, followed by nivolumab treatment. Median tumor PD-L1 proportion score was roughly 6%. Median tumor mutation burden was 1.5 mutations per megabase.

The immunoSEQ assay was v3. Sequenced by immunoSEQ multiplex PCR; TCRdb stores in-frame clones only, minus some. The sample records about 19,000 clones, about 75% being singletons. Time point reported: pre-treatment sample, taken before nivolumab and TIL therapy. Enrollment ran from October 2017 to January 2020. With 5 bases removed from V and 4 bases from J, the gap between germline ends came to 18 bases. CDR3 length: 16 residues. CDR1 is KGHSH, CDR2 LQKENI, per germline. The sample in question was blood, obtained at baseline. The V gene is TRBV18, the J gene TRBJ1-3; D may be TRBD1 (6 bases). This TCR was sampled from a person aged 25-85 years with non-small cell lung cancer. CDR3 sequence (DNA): TGTGCCAGCTCAGCGAGACAGGCGAGCGCAGGAAACACCATATATTTT. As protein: CASSARQASAGNTIYF.